This T cell receptor (beta chain) was identified in a study of OX40 agonist ivuxolimab in advanced cancers. The study, taken as a whole, reports: In general, CD8+ T cells held more expanded clones than CD4+ did, on average.

A note on this clone: Its target is not known.

Only in-frame clones appear in the TCRdb table, and some are missing; sequencing was by immunoSEQ multiplex PCR. The sample yields 89,000 or so clones, 91% seen once. Patients were excluded for autoimmune disease history or systemic immunosuppression. On cycle 4 day 1 and cycle 7 day 1, as well as at baseline, blood was sampled. V lost 1 base to trimming and J lost 2 bases, with 18 bases between them. This CDR3 is 18 amino acids long. Per germline, CDR1 SNHLY and CDR2 FYNNEI. Sequenced here: CD4+ or CD8+ T cells sorted from blood, sampled in a trial of the OX40 agonist ivuxolimab. The genes are TRBV2 and TRBJ1-5; D possibly corresponds to TRBD1 (5 bases). The receptor's source is an adult with an advanced solid tumor such as melanoma, head and neck, liver or kidney cancer. The CDR3 nucleotides are TGTGCCAGCAGTGAAGGCGGCAGGGCTGATCCGGGCAATCAGCCCCAGCATTTT. Protein product: CASSEGGRADPGNQPQHF. The full variable domain, completed using reference TRBV2 and TRBJ1-5, is EPEVTQTPSHQVTQMGQEVILRCVPISNHLYFYWYRQILGQKVEFLVSFYNNEISEKSEIFDDQFSVERPDGSNFTLKIRSTKLEDSAMYFCASSEGGRADPGNQPQHFGDGTRLSIL.